A single sample is the source of the 13 T cell receptor beta chains below, sequenced in a study of shared clonotypes between healthy human individuals. The table came from immunoSEQ multiplex PCR; TCRdb's copy has only in-frame clones and leaves some out. This table has some 2.1 million clones, approximately 95% appearing once. Terminally differentiated effector memory CD45RA+ cells were left out of the naive CD8 fraction, which was CD45RO-negative and positively selected for CCR7. Sequenced input: naive CD8+ T cells sorted from blood. These receptors were obtained from a man younger than 30 in good health.

J is TRBJ2-5 and V is TRBV7-3; D remains unclear. From germline, CDR1 is SGHTA and CDR2 FQGTGA. The CDR3 has 13 amino acids. V lost 5 bases, J lost 1 base, and 8 bases lay in between. CDR3 sequence: CASSLTFQETQYF. CDR3 nucleotides: TGTGCCAGCAGCCTCACCTTCCAAGAGACCCAGTACTTC.

The V gene is TRBV5-1, the J gene TRBJ2-6; D gene ambiguous. Trimming cost V 7 bases and J 3 bases, with 8 bases left between them. The CDR3 has 13 amino acids. In germline, CDR1 is SGHRS, CDR2 YFSETQ. For the CDR3, the DNA is TGCGCCAGCGTCGGCGGTGGGGCCAACGTCCTGACTTTC. This codes for CASVGGGANVLTF.

This clone came up once. The chain joins TRBV4-1 to TRBJ1-1, with no clear D. The CDR3 runs 12 residues. CDR1 is MGHRA and CDR2 is YSYEKL in the germline V gene. The germline V and J ends were trimmed by 4 bases and 9 bases, with 12 bases remaining between them. CDR3 DNA: TGCGCCAGCAGCCCACCGGGAGGGCAAGCTTTCTTT. Amino acid sequence: CASSPPGGQAFF.

The chain couples TRBV10-2 to TRBJ1-1, with D possibly TRBD1 on 5 matching bases. CDR3 length: 16 residues. The germline V gene has CDR1 WSHSY and CDR2 SAAADI. V gave up 0 bases and J gave up 3 bases, with 14 bases separating them. CDR3 nucleotides: TGCGCCAGCAGTGAGTCCGGGGGTGAGCGGGACACTGAAGCTTTCTTT. It encodes CASSESGGERDTEAFF.

The rearrangement links TRBV6-1 to TRBJ1-4; 7 bases are a match to TRBD1. CDR3 length equals 20 residues. V dropped 2 bases and J dropped 7; count of bases not matched to a gene: 22. Per germline, CDR1 MNHNS and CDR2 SASEGT. CDR3 DNA sequence: TGTGCCAGCAGTGAACTGGGATCGATAGTTCCGGACAGGAGAAGTGAAAAACTGTTTTTT. Translating it yields CASSELGSIVPDRRSEKLFF.

Of note for this clone: The same CDR3 also results from other DNA sequences found in this sample. The rearrangement links TRBV11-2 to TRBJ2-1; D gene uncertain. From germline, CDR1 is SGHAT and CDR2 FQNNGV. The CDR3 has 15 residues. Trimming left V 0 bases short and J 5 bases short, with 11 bases between. The CDR3 loop is CASSLDPGSNNEQFF. DNA of the CDR3: TGTGCCAGCAGCTTAGACCCTGGGTCCAACAATGAGCAGTTCTTC.

J is TRBJ2-4 and V is TRBV10-2; D not resolved. Between the trimmed V and J ends, which lost 3 bases and 2 bases, there was a span of 8 bases. This CDR3 has 14 amino acids. Germline V gives CDR1 WSHSY, CDR2 SAAADI. The CDR3 sequence: CASSESGTKNIQYF. The CDR3 nucleotides are TGCGCCAGCAGTGAATCGGGTACCAAAAACATTCAGTACTTC.

In this sample, this clone turned up once. The CDR3 DNA reads as TGTGCCAGCAGTGAAGCTGTGGGGACAGGGGGGACCTACGAGCAGTACTTC. This codes for CASSEAVGTGGTYEQYF. J is TRBJ2-7 and V is TRBV2, with 11 bases identical to TRBD1. V was clipped by 0 bases and J by 2 bases; unmatched bases: 6. Germline assignment: CDR1 SNHLY and CDR2 FYNNEI. This CDR3 is 17 amino acids long.

The rearrangement links TRBV4-1 to TRBJ1-2; D is unclear. Germline values: CDR1 MGHRA, CDR2 YSYEKL. V was shortened by 1 base and J by 4 bases, with 10 bases between the two germline ends. This CDR3 is 14 amino acids long. CDR3 sequence: CASSQVNLLYGYTF. CDR3 sequence (DNA): TGCGCCAGCAGCCAAGTGAACCTCCTCTATGGCTACACCTTC.

With regard to this clone: Other DNA variants within this sample encode the same CDR3. The J gene is TRBJ2-2, the V gene TRBV29-1; a possible D gene is TRBD1 (6 bases). Trimming removed 7 bases from V and 6 bases from J, with 9 bases in between. The CDR3 has 11 amino acids. CDR1 and CDR2 (germline): SQVTM, ANQGSEA. CDR3 DNA: TGCAGCGCCGAGGGGGCCGGGGAGCTGTTTTTT. Protein product: CSAEGAGELFF.

J is TRBJ2-3 and V is TRBV9; maybe TRBD1 (7 bases). With 4 bases removed from V and 0 bases from J, the gap between germline ends came to 15 bases. CDR1 and CDR2 from the germline V gene are SGDLS and YYNGEE. The CDR3 sequence is 16 residues long. DNA of the CDR3: TGTGCCAGCAGCACCCGACAGGGACTGAGCACAGATACGCAGTATTTT. Translating it yields CASSTRQGLSTDTQYF.

The chain combines TRBV20-1 with TRBJ2-7; D remains ambiguous. CDR1 and CDR2 from the germline V gene are DFQATT and SNEGSKA (reference sequence). This CDR3 has 11 residues. V was cut by 5 bases and J by 5 bases, with 10 bases left in between. The CDR3 sequence is CSAPDGDEQYF. In DNA, the CDR3 is TGCAGTGCTCCCGACGGAGACGAGCAGTACTTC.

This chain links TRBV5-6 with TRBJ2-3; maybe TRBD2 (6 bases). From germline, CDR1 is SGHDT and CDR2 YYEEEE. Trimming shortened V by 0 bases and J by 6 bases, and 14 bases separated the two germline ends. The CDR3 contains 15 residues. The CDR3 here is CASSLVGGVGDTQYF. The CDR3 nucleotides read TGTGCCAGCAGCTTGGTGGGCGGGGTGGGGGATACGCAGTATTTT.